The entry below describes one T cell receptor (beta chain). The CDR3 has 15 residues. Germline CDR1 is MNHEY and CDR2 is SMNVEV (reference sequence). Trimming removed 5 bases from V and 7 bases from J, with 15 bases in between. The sample originates from a study of blood T cell repertoires in COVID-19. About the study: Sources were T cells, B-cell-depleted T cells, or PBMCs; the material itself was cDNA or gDNA.

Libraries were prepared by immunoSEQ multiplex PCR; TCRdb keeps only in-frame clonotypes and omits some of them. The sample shows about 78,000 clones, nearly 90% of them seen only once. Material for sequencing was peripheral blood. This rearrangement joins TRBV27 to TRBJ1-6; the D gene is possibly TRBD1 (6 bases). The sequence came from a man in his 70s with active or convalescent COVID-19. The CDR3 loop reads CASSPTVRGNSPLHF. The CDR3 bases are TGTGCCAGCAGTCCGACAGTAAGGGGGAATTCACCCCTCCACTTT.